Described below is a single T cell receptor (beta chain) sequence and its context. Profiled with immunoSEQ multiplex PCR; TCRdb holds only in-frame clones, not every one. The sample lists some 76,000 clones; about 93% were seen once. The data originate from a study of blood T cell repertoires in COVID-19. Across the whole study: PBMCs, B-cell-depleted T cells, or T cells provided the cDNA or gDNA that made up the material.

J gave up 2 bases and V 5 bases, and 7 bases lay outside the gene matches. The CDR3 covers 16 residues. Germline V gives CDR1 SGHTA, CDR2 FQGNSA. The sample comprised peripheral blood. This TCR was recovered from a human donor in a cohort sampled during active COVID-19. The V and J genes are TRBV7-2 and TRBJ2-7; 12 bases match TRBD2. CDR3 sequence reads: CASSPRLAGAAYEQYF. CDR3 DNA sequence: TGTGCCAGCAGCCCAAGACTAGCGGGGGCCGCCTACGAGCAGTACTTC.